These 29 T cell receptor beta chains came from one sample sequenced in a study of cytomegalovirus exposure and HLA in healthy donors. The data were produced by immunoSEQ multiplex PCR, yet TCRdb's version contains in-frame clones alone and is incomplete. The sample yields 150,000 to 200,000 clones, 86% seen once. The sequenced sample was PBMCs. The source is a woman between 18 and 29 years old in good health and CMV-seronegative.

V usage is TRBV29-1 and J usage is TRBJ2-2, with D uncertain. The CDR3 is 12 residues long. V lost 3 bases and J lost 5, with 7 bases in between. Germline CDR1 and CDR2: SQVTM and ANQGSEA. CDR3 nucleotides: TGCAGCGTTGACTTCAGTACCGGGGAGCTGTTTTTT. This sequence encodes CSVDFSTGELFF.

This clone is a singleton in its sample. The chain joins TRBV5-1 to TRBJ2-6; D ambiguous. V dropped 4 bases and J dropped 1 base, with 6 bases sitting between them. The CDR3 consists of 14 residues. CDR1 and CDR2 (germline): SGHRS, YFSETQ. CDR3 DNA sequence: TGCGCCAGCAGCCTCCAGTCTGGGGCCAACGTCCTGACTTTC. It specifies CASSLQSGANVLTF.

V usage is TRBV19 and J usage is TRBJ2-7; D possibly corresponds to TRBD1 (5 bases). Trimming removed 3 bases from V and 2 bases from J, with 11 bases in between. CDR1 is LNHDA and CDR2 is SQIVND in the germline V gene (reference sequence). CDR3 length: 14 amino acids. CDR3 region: CASSISGNTYEQYF. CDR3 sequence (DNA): TGTGCCAGTAGTATTTCAGGGAACACCTACGAGCAGTACTTC.

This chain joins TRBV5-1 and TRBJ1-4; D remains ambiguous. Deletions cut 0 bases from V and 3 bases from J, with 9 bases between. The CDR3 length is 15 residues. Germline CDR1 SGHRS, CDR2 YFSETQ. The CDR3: CASSLGTSSNEKLFF. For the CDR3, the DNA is TGCGCCAGCAGCTTGGGGACTTCATCTAATGAAAAACTGTTTTTT.

The CDR3 sequence is CAWRHRQGGTQPQHF. CDR3 nucleotides: TGTGCCTGGAGACACCGACAGGGGGGCACTCAGCCCCAGCATTTT. The J gene is TRBJ1-5, the V gene TRBV30; 9 positions match TRBD1. Germline trimming cut 3 bases from V and 6 bases from J; bases unmatched to any gene: 9. Germline V lookup: CDR1 GTSNPN, CDR2 SVGIG (reference sequence). The CDR3 has 15 amino acids.

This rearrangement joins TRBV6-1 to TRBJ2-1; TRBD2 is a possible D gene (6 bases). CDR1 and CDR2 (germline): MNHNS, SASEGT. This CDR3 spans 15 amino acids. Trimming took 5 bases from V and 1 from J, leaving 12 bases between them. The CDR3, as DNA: TGTGCCAGCAGTCCCCGCGGGAAGTCCTACAATGAGCAGTTCTTC. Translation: CASSPRGKSYNEQFF.

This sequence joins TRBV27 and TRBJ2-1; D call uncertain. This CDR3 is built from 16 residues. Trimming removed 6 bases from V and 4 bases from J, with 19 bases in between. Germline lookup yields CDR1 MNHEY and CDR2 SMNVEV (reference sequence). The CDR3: CASSRLTTGIYNEQFF. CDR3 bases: TGTGCCAGCAGCCGCTTAACTACCGGAATTTACAATGAGCAGTTCTTC.

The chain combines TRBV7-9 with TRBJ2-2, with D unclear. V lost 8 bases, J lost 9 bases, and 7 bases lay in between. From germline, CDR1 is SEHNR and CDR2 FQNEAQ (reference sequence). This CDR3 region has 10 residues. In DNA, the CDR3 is TGTGCCAGCCCGAAGCGGGAGCTGTTTTTT. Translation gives CASPKRELFF.

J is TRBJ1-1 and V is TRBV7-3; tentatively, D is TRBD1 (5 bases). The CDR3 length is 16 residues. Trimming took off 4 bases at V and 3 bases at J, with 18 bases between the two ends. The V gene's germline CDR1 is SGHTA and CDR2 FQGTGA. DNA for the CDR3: TGTGCCAGCAGCTCCACCAACCTAGGACAAGACACTGAAGCTTTCTTT. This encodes CASSSTNLGQDTEAFF.

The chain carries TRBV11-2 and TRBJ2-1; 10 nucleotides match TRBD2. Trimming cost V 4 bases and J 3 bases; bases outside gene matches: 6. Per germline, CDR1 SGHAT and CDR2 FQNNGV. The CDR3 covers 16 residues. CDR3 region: CASSSRLAGSYNEQFF. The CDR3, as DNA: TGTGCCAGCAGCTCGAGACTAGCGGGTAGCTACAATGAGCAGTTCTTC.

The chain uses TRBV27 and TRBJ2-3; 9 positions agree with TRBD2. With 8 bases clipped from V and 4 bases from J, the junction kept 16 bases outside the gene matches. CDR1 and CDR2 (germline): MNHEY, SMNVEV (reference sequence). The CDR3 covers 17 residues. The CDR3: CASWAEGGRATADTQYF. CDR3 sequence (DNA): TGTGCCAGCTGGGCGGAAGGCGGGAGGGCTACAGCAGATACGCAGTATTTT.

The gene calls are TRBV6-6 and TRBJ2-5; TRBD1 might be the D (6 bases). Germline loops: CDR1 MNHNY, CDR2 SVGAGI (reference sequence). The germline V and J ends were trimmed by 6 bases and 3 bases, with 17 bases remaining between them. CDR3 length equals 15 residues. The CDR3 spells CASSVDRILKETQYF. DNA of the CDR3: TGTGCCAGCAGCGTTGACAGGATACTAAAAGAGACCCAGTACTTC.

CDR3 in DNA: TGTGCCACCCGGGACAGGGCAAATGAAAAACTGTTTTTT. Translated: CATRDRANEKLFF. The rearrangement links TRBV10-3 to TRBJ1-4; 9 nucleotides align to TRBD1. This CDR3 has 13 amino acids. The germline CDR1 and CDR2 sequences are ENHRY and SYGVKD. V was clipped by 10 bases and J by 5 bases; unmatched bases: 5.

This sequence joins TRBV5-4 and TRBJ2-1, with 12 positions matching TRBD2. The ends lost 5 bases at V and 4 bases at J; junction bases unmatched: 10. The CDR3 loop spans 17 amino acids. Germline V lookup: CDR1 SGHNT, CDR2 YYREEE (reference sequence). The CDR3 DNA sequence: TGTGCCAGCAGTTCGAAGGGACTAGCGGGTCTTTACAATGAGCAGTTCTTC. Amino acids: CASSSKGLAGLYNEQFF. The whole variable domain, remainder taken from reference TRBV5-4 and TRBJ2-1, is ETGVTQSPTHLIKTRGQQVTLRCSSQSGHNTVSWYQQALGQGPQFIFQYYREEENGRGNFPPRFSGLQFPNYSSELNVNALELDDSALYLCASSSKGLAGLYNEQFFGPGTRLTVL.

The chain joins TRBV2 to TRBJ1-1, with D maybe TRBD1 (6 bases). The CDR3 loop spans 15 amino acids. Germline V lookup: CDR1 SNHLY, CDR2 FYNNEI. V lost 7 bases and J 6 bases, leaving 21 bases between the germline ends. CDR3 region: CASTEVTGKAAEAFF. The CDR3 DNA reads TGTGCCAGCACCGAGGTAACAGGGAAAGCAGCTGAAGCTTTCTTT.

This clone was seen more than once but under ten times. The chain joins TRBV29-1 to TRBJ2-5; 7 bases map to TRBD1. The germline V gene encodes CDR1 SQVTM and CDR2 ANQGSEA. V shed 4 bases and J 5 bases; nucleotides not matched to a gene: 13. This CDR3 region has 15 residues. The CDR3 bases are TGCAGCGTTGGAGGACAGGCCCTGAGGGTGGAGACCCAGTACTTC. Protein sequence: CSVGGQALRVETQYF.

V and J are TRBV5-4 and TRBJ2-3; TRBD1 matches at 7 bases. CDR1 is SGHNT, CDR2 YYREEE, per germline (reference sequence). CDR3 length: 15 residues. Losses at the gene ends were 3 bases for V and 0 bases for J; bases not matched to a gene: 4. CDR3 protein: CASSWDSSSTDTQYF. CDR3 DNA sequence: TGTGCCAGCAGCTGGGACAGTTCTAGCACAGATACGCAGTATTTT.

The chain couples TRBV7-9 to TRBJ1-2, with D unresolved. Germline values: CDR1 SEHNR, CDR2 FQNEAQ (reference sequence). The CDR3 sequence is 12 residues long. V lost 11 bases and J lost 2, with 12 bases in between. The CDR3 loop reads CAARPPNYGYTF. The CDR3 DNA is TGTGCCGCGAGGCCACCCAACTATGGCTACACCTTC.

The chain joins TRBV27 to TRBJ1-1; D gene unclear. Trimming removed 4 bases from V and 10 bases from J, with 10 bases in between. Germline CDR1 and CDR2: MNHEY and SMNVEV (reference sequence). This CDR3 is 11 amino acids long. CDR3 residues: CASSSYSTAFF. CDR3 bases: TGTGCCAGCAGTTCATATAGTACAGCTTTCTTT.

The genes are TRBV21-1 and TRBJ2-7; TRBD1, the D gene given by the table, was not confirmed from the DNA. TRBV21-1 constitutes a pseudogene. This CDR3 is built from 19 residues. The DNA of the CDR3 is TGTGCCAGCAGCAAAAGGGCTATGGGAAATAGGGACAGCTCCTACGAGCAGTACTTC. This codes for CASSKRAMGNRDSSYEQYF.

The CDR3 DNA reads TGTGCCAGGACAGGACTAGACGAGGACGAGCAGTACTTC. This gives the protein CARTGLDEDEQYF. V is TRBV2 and J is TRBJ2-7, with a tentative D call TRBD2 (7 bases). V lost 9 bases, J lost 5 bases, and 17 bases lay in between. Looked up from germline, CDR1 is SNHLY and CDR2 is FYNNEI. The CDR3 is 13 amino acids.

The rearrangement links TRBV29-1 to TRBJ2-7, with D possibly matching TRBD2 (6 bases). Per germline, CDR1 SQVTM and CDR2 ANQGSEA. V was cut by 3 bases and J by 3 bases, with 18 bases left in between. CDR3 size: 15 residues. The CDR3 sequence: CSVEMRETTDYEQYF. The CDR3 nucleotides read TGCAGCGTTGAGATGCGGGAAACTACGGACTACGAGCAGTACTTC.

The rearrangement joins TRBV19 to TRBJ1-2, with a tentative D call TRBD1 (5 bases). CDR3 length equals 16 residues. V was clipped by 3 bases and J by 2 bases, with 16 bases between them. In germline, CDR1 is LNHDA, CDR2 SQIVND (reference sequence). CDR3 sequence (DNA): TGTGCCAGTAGTATGGTTACAGGCGCGGCGAACTATGGCTACACCTTC. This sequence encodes CASSMVTGAANYGYTF.

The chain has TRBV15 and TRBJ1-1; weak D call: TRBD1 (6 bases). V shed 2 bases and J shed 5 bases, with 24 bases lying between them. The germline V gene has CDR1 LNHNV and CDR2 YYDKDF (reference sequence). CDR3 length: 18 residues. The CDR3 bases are TGTGCCACCAGCAGATCTTACTTATCAGGGGACGGAGCGACTGAAGCTTTCTTT. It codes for CATSRSYLSGDGATEAFF.

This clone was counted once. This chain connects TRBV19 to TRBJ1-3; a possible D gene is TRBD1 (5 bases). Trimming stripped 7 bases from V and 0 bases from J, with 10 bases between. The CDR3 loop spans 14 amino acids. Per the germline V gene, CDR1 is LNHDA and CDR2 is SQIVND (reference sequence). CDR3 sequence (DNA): TGTGCCAGTATGGGGCAGGACTCTGGAAACACCATATATTTT. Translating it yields CASMGQDSGNTIYF.

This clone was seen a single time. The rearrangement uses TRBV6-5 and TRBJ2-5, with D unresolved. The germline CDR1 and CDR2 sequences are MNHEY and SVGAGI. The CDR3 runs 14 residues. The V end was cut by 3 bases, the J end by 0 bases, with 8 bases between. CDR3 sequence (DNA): TGTGCCAGCAGTTATTTCCAGGACCAAGAGACCCAGTACTTC. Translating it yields CASSYFQDQETQYF.

CDR3 loop: CASGMTGGRPPSGNTIYF. The CDR3 nucleotides are TGTGCCAGCGGTATGACAGGGGGCCGTCCCCCATCTGGAAACACCATATATTTT. The J gene is TRBJ1-3, the V gene TRBV13, with 10 bases fitting TRBD1. The V gene's germline CDR1 is PRHDT and CDR2 FYEKMQ (reference sequence). V dropped 8 bases and J dropped 1; count of bases not matched to a gene: 14. CDR3 length: 18 amino acids.

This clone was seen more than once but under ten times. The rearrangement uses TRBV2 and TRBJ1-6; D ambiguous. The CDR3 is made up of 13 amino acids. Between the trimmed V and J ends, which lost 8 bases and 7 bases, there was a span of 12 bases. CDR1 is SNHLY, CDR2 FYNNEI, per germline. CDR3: CASQFEANSPLHF. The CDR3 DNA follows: TGTGCCAGCCAATTTGAGGCGAATTCACCCCTCCACTTT. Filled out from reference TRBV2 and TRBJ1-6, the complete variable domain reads EPEVTQTPSHQVTQMGQEVILRCVPISNHLYFYWYRQILGQKVEFLVSFYNNEISEKSEIFDDQFSVERPDGSNFTLKIRSTKLEDSAMYFCASQFEANSPLHFGNGTRLTVT.

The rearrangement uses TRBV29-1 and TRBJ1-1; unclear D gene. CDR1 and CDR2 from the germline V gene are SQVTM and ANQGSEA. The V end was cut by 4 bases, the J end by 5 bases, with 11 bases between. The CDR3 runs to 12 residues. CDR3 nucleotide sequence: TGCAGCGTTGTAGATTTGACTACTGAAGCTTTCTTT. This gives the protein CSVVDLTTEAFF.